A single sample is the source of the 17 T cell receptor beta chains below, sequenced in a study of blood T cells in healthy people across ages. The authors ran a second PCR of roughly 7 to 11 cycles using a sample-barcoded 5' primer and a J-beta primer mix. In TCRdb, the 5' RACE reads were re-called with MiXCR into one record per CDR3 protein. Here the sample spans around 1,000,000 distinct CDR3 sequences, about 25% being singletons. This sample also appeared in a second study, on T cells of mothers and their children.

The sequencing sample was made of blood. These receptors were obtained from a girl aged 2-9 years in good health.

This clonotype was counted only a few times. The J gene is TRBJ1-1, the V gene TRBV25-1, with D perhaps TRBD1 (5 bases). Trimming removed 7 bases at V and 4 bases at J, with 13 bases between. Per the germline V gene, CDR1 is MGHDK and CDR2 is SYGVNS. CDR3 length: 13 residues. Written as DNA, the CDR3 is TGTGCCAGCACTGACGGGGGGATCACTGAAGCTTTCTTT. The encoded protein is CASTDGGITEAFF.

This clonotype was counted between two and nine times. The CDR3 nucleotides read TGCGCCAGCAGCTTGGTCCTCGGGGGCTCTAATGAAAAACTGTTTTTT. This codes for CASSLVLGGSNEKLFF. V gene TRBV5-1 combines with J gene TRBJ1-4, with a weak D call TRBD1 (6 bases). Germline CDR1 is SGHRS and CDR2 is YFSETQ. V lost 0 bases and J lost 3, with 12 bases in between. The CDR3 is 16 residues long.

There are a few counts of this clonotype. This chain uses TRBV9 with TRBJ2-5; weak D call: TRBD2 (5 bases). TRBJ2-1 matches the DNA end more closely, so the J call is doubtful. Per the germline V gene, CDR1 is SGDLS and CDR2 is YYNGEE. CDR3 size: 16 residues. In DNA form, the CDR3 reads TGTGCCAGCAGCGTAGACGACGCAACCCCTCCGGGGGAGCAGTTCTTC. This codes for CASSVDDATPPGEQFF.

The chain uses TRBV20-1 and TRBJ2-7, with D uncertain. The length of the CDR3 is 11 residues. The V gene lost 5 bases and the J gene lost 0 bases, with 5 bases spanning the gap. Germline CDR1 DFQATT, CDR2 SNEGSKA (reference sequence). CDR3 nucleotide sequence: TGCAGTGCTGCTAGCTCCTACGAGCAGTACTTC. Protein: CSAASSYEQYF.

This clonotype was seen a handful of times. The chain combines TRBV11-2 with TRBJ2-7, with D perhaps TRBD1 or TRBD2 (5 bases each). V dropped 3 bases and J dropped 6 bases, with 18 bases sitting between them. CDR3 length: 15 amino acids. Germline assignment: CDR1 SGHAT and CDR2 FQNNGV. This CDR3 reads CASSFLVEGFGEQYF. Here the CDR3 DNA reads TGTGCCAGCAGCTTTTTGGTTGAGGGGTTCGGCGAGCAGTACTTC.

This clonotype was seen more than once but under ten times. The V call is TRBV5-1, the J call TRBJ2-5; D not resolved. CDR1 SGHRS and CDR2 YFSETQ come from the germline V gene. V was pared by 4 bases and J by 5 bases, with 18 bases between. The CDR3 totals 15 residues. The CDR3 loop reads CASSLSLVQVETQYF. Here the CDR3 DNA reads TGCGCCAGCAGCCTCTCCCTGGTGCAGGTCGAGACCCAGTACTTC.

Many counts were recorded for this clonotype. The chain employs TRBV5-1 and TRBJ2-7; D unresolved. The germline gives CDR1 SGHRS, CDR2 YFSETQ. The CDR3 has 14 amino acids. The V and J ends lost 4 bases and 2 bases respectively, with 13 bases between them. The CDR3 is CASSLEFSAYEQYF. The DNA of the CDR3 is TGCGCCAGCAGCCTGGAGTTCTCGGCCTACGAGCAGTACTTC.

There are a few counts of this clonotype. The rearrangement joins TRBV29-1 to TRBJ2-3; 10 bases agree with TRBD2. Germline values: CDR1 SQVTM, CDR2 ANQGSEA. J gave up 6 bases and V 6 bases, and 6 bases lay outside the gene matches. The CDR3 is 13 residues long. CDR3 nucleotides: TGCAGCGTGATTAGCGGGAGGTTGGATACGCAGTATTTT. It translates to CSVISGRLDTQYF.

This rearrangement joins TRBV29-1 to TRBJ2-5; D unresolved. The germline V gene encodes CDR1 SQVTM and CDR2 ANQGSEA. There are 12 residues in the CDR3. Trimming left V 4 bases short and J 1 base short, with 7 bases between. The DNA for the CDR3 is TGCAGCGTTGGGTCTATCCAAGAGACCCAGTACTTC. Translating it yields CSVGSIQETQYF.

This clonotype has more than one count but fewer than ten. The rearrangement links TRBV11-1 to TRBJ2-1, with 7 bases matching TRBD2. The DNA end is a closer match to TRBJ2-7, so the J assignment may be wrong. This CDR3 contains 14 residues. The germline V gene encodes CDR1 SGHAT and CDR2 FQDESV (reference sequence). The CDR3: CASSHGLGTCEQYF. CDR3 sequence (DNA): TGTGCCAGCAGCCACGGACTAGGCACTTGCGAGCAGTACTTC.

This sequence joins TRBV14 and TRBJ2-5, with D unresolved. Germline V gene data show CDR1 as SGHDN and CDR2 as FVKESK. The V and J ends lost 1 base and 5 bases respectively, with 5 bases between them. This CDR3 is built from 12 residues. This chain's CDR3 is CASSQVTETQYF. The CDR3 DNA reads TGTGCCAGCAGCCAAGTTACGGAGACCCAGTACTTC.

Points on this clonotype: Compared with germline, one end of the junction differs, possibly owing to a read error. The V and J genes are TRBV2 and TRBJ1-2; 7 bases are shared with TRBD1. This CDR3 has 13 amino acids. Per the germline V gene, CDR1 is SNHLY and CDR2 is FYNNEI. The CDR3 protein is CASGEGASYGYTF. DNA for the CDR3: TGTGCCAGCGGTGAGGGGGCGTCATATGGCTACACCTTC. The whole variable domain, filled in from reference TRBV2 and TRBJ1-2, reads EPEVTQTPSHQVTQMGQEVILRCVPISNHLYFYWYRQILGQKVEFLVSFYNNEISEKSEIFDDQFSVERPDGSNFTLKIRSTKLEDSAMYFCASGEGASYGYTFGSGTRLTVV.

The V and J genes are TRBV12-3 or TRBV12-4 and TRBJ2-5; D unresolved. V lost 0 bases and J 5 bases, leaving 7 bases between the germline ends. There are 13 residues in the CDR3. CDR3 protein: CASSLATWETQYF. In DNA form, the CDR3 reads TGTGCCAGCAGTTTAGCAACCTGGGAGACCCAGTACTTC.

J is TRBJ1-1 and V is TRBV24-1; D is undetermined. Per germline, CDR1 KGHDR and CDR2 SFDVKD. The CDR3 spans 12 residues. Trimming took off 7 bases at V and 6 bases at J, with 11 bases between the two ends. CDR3 amino acids: CATSEGVAEAFF. The DNA of the CDR3 is TGTGCCACCAGCGAGGGTGTCGCTGAAGCTTTCTTT.

J is TRBJ2-7 and V is TRBV4-1, with 8 bases fitting TRBD1. In germline, CDR1 is MGHRA, CDR2 YSYEKL. The junction had 1 base not matched to a gene; V was cut back by 3 bases and J by 6 bases. The CDR3 is made up of 12 amino acids. DNA of the CDR3: TGCGCCAGCAGCCAGACAGGGGCCGAGCAGTACTTC. This translates into CASSQTGAEQYF.

The J gene is TRBJ1-5, the V gene TRBV15; D gene unclear. This CDR3 spans 15 amino acids. CDR1 is LNHNV and CDR2 is YYDKDF in the germline V gene (reference sequence). V gave up 0 bases and J gave up 6 bases, with 12 bases separating them. CDR3 residues: CATSRDLGSSQPQHF. For the CDR3, the DNA is TGTGCCACCAGCAGAGATCTGGGGTCAAGTCAGCCCCAGCATTTT.

The chain is built from TRBV4-1 and TRBJ2-1; D possibly corresponds to TRBD1 (5 bases). The V gene's germline CDR1 is MGHRA and CDR2 YSYEKL. There are 17 residues in the CDR3. Trimming stripped 2 bases from V and 8 bases from J, with 22 bases between. CDR3 nucleotides: TGCGCCAGCAGCCAACCCCAGGGCCCTCAAACCATGGATGAGCAGTTCTTC. It encodes CASSQPQGPQTMDEQFF.